This passage covers 18 T cell receptor beta chains from one sample sequenced in a study of early T cells in non-severe SARS-CoV-2 infection. TCRdb analysed the 5' RACE reads with MiXCR anew, one entry per CDR3 protein. The table lists some 100,000 distinct CDR3 sequences, around 15% of them singletons. The source material was whole blood. The source is an adult who was a healthcare worker with PCR-confirmed SARS-CoV-2 infection or an uninfected control (not recorded which).

The chain joins TRBV7-9 to TRBJ2-1; TRBD1 is a possible D gene (5 bases). The V end lost 3 bases, the J end lost 9 bases, and 15 bases lay between the germline ends. The CDR3 has 14 residues. Germline CDR1 reads SEHNR; CDR2 reads FQNEAQ (reference sequence). The CDR3 bases are TGTGCCAGCAGCTTGGCAGCAGGCCAGGGTGAGCAGTTCTTC. Translation: CASSLAAGQGEQFF. The variable domain in full, completed from reference TRBV7-9 and TRBJ2-1, reads DTGVSQNPRHKITKRGQNVTFRCDPISEHNRLYWYRQTLGQGPEFLTYFQNEAQLEKSRLLSDRFSAERPKGSFSTLEIQRTEQGDSAMYLCASSLAAGQGEQFFGPGTRLTVL.

In this sample, this clonotype turned up a few times. V gene TRBV2 combines with J gene TRBJ1-1, with D possibly TRBD1 on 6 matching bases. The CDR3 extends over 12 amino acids. CDR1 and CDR2 (germline): SNHLY, FYNNEI. Trimming took off 8 bases at V and 9 bases at J, with 16 bases between the two ends. The CDR3 DNA reads TGTGCCAGCGAGCGGGCAGGGGCGAAAGCTTTCTTT. Its translation is CASERAGAKAFF.

The table lists this clonotype with a count of one. The chain employs TRBV7-2 and TRBJ2-3; tentative D call: TRBD2 (6 bases). Trimming shortened V by 1 base and J by 7 bases, and 12 bases separated the two germline ends. Looked up from germline, CDR1 is SGHTA and CDR2 is FQGNSA. CDR3 length equals 14 residues. CDR3 in DNA: TGTGCCAGCAGCTTAGTCCGGCGGGATTATACGCAGTATTTT. Its protein product is CASSLVRRDYTQYF.

This clonotype occurred many times. V gene TRBV7-8 combines with J gene TRBJ1-1; D remains ambiguous. The CDR3 runs 12 residues. Germline CDR1 reads SGHVS; CDR2 reads FQNEAQ. Trimming shortened V by 8 bases and J by 6 bases, and 13 bases separated the two germline ends. The CDR3 nucleotides are TGTGCCAGCGCCCCTACGGTGTCTGAAGCTTTCTTT. Protein product: CASAPTVSEAFF.

This clonotype was seen many times. V usage is TRBV28 and J usage is TRBJ1-3, with TRBD1 matching over 8 bases. V lost 5 bases, J lost 4 bases, and 4 bases stayed unmatched. This CDR3 comprises 14 residues. Germline V gives CDR1 MDHEN, CDR2 SYDVKM. The CDR3 spells CASSRTGTGNTIYF. DNA for the CDR3: TGTGCCAGCAGTCGGACAGGGACAGGAAACACCATATATTTT.

This clonotype was seen at least ten times. CDR3 amino acids: CASSMTTGNGYTF. The CDR3 DNA sequence: TGTGCCAGCAGTATGACGACAGGGAATGGCTACACCTTC. The rearrangement uses TRBV27 and TRBJ1-2; 7 bases agree with TRBD1. V dropped 5 bases and J dropped 6; count of bases not matched to a gene: 6. Germline lookup yields CDR1 MNHEY and CDR2 SMNVEV (reference sequence). This CDR3 contains 13 residues.

V gene TRBV18 combines with J gene TRBJ1-5; D unclear. Trimming took 6 bases from V and 4 from J, leaving 13 bases between them. This CDR3 has 14 amino acids. CDR1 is KGHSH, CDR2 LQKENI, per germline. CDR3 DNA: TGTGCCAGCTCTCCCGACCGACTGAATCAGCCCCAGCATTTT. Translation gives CASSPDRLNQPQHF.

This clonotype has more than one count but fewer than ten. V is TRBV11-2 and J is TRBJ2-1; D perhaps matches TRBD2 (6 bases). The V gene's germline CDR1 is SGHAT and CDR2 FQNNGV. The CDR3 spans 16 residues. V lost 4 bases and J lost 2, with 15 bases in between. The CDR3: CASSSVRGSTYNEQFF. CDR3 nucleotides: TGTGCCAGCAGCTCGGTACGGGGGTCAACCTACAATGAGCAGTTCTTC.

This clonotype occurred a few times. This chain links TRBV6-5 with TRBJ1-1; D may be TRBD1 (6 bases). Germline values: CDR1 MNHEY, CDR2 SVGAGI. The CDR3 runs 15 residues. The V end lost 5 bases, the J end lost 5 bases, and 18 bases lay between the germline ends. This chain's CDR3 is CASSLLRTVGTEAFF. In DNA form, the CDR3 reads TGTGCCAGCAGTCTGCTTCGGACAGTAGGAACTGAAGCTTTCTTT.

This sequence joins TRBV5-6 and TRBJ2-1, with 9 bases lining up with TRBD1. Trimming at V came to 0 bases and at J to 3 bases, leaving 4 bases not matched to a gene. Germline V CDR1 and CDR2: SGHDT, YYEEEE. This CDR3 has 16 amino acids. The CDR3 region has the DNA TGTGCCAGCAGCTTGGAGGGGACAGGGATCTACAATGAGCAGTTCTTC. Amino acids: CASSLEGTGIYNEQFF.

This clonotype was observed many times. V and J are TRBV18 and TRBJ2-3; D is undetermined. This CDR3 is 15 amino acids long. Germline CDR1 reads KGHSH; CDR2 reads LQKENI. Trimming cost V 0 bases and J 4 bases, with 11 bases left between them. The CDR3 region has the DNA TGTGCCAGCTCACCACCGATCCCGGTTTCAGATACGCAGTATTTT. This translates into CASSPPIPVSDTQYF.

Only a few counts were recorded for this clonotype. The chain couples TRBV11-3 to TRBJ1-5; no clear D. The V and J ends lost 6 bases and 2 bases respectively, with 14 bases between them. The CDR3 is 15 amino acids. Germline V gene data show CDR1 as SGHNT and CDR2 as YENEEA. CDR3 DNA sequence: TGTGCCAGCAGTTCAAAGTCCTTAGGCAATCAGCCCCAGCATTTT. The encoded protein is CASSSKSLGNQPQHF.

The J gene is TRBJ2-1, the V gene TRBV19; tentative D call: TRBD2 (6 bases). CDR1 and CDR2 (germline): LNHDA, SQIVND (reference sequence). The CDR3 loop spans 16 amino acids. V gave up 6 bases and J gave up 5 bases, with 20 bases separating them. The CDR3 DNA is TGTGCCAGTAGCCCCCGGTTGGCGGGGAGAAACAATGAGCAGTTCTTC. Encoded protein: CASSPRLAGRNNEQFF.

This chain joins TRBV4-2 and TRBJ1-2; TRBD1 agrees at 8 bases. Per the germline V gene, CDR1 is LGHNA and CDR2 is YNFKEQ. There are 14 residues in the CDR3. J gave up 6 bases and V 4 bases, and 7 bases lay outside the gene matches. The chain's CDR3 is CASSPGRGPDGYTF. CDR3 DNA: TGTGCCAGCAGCCCAGGCAGGGGGCCTGATGGCTACACCTTC.

The rearrangement links TRBV9 to TRBJ2-2, with TRBD2 matching 12 bases. This CDR3 has 15 residues. The V gene's germline CDR1 is SGDLS and CDR2 YYNGEE. With 3 bases clipped from V and 6 bases from J, the junction kept 3 bases outside the gene matches. CDR3 protein: CASSASGGAPGELFF. The DNA of the CDR3 is TGTGCCAGCAGCGCTAGCGGGGGGGCCCCCGGGGAGCTGTTTTTT. Full variable domain (remainder filled in from reference TRBV9 and TRBJ2-2): DSGVTQTPKHLITATGQRVTLRCSPRSGDLSVYWYQQSLDQGLQFLIQYYNGEERAKGNILERFSAQQFPDLHSELNLSSLELGDSALYFCASSASGGAPGELFFGEGSRLTVL.

The sample holds a few counts of this clonotype. Written as DNA, the CDR3 is TGCAGTGCTAGCAGGGCGAACACCGGGGAGCTGTTTTTT. Its translation is CSASRANTGELFF. The chain carries TRBV20-1 and TRBJ2-2; D may be TRBD1 (5 bases). The germline gives CDR1 DFQATT, CDR2 SNEGSKA (reference sequence). The V gene lost 3 bases and the J gene lost 0 bases, with 5 bases spanning the gap. The CDR3 is 13 residues long.

The chain employs TRBV27 and TRBJ1-4, with TRBD1 as a possible D gene (5 bases). The V end was cut by 8 bases, the J end by 10 bases, with 17 bases between. CDR3 length equals 13 residues. Per the germline V gene, CDR1 is MNHEY and CDR2 is SMNVEV (reference sequence). The CDR3 here is CASGSDGAGKLFF. For the CDR3, the DNA is TGTGCCAGCGGCTCCGATGGGGCCGGAAAACTGTTTTTT.

In its sample, this clonotype was seen a few times. The chain couples TRBV20-1 to TRBJ1-2; TRBD1 is a possible D gene (5 bases). The CDR3 is 14 amino acids. From germline, CDR1 is DFQATT and CDR2 SNEGSKA (reference sequence). The V end was cut by 6 bases, the J end by 4 bases, with 18 bases between. The CDR3 coding sequence is TGCAGTGCCATAATCCCACGGGGGGTCTATGGCTACACCTTC. Translated, it gives CSAIIPRGVYGYTF.